What follows are 5 T cell receptor beta chains derived from one specimen sequenced in a study of shared clonotypes between healthy human individuals. Using immunoSEQ multiplex PCR, the repertoire was profiled, and TCRdb retains in-frame clones only, with some absent. Here the sample spans hundreds of thousands of clones, around 92% being singletons. It was CD45RO-negative cells, positively selected for CCR7, that made up naive CD8 cells, with terminally differentiated effector memory CD45RA+ cells excluded. Sequenced: naive CD8+ T cells sorted from blood. The receptors here all came from a man aged 25 to 45 in good health.

The chain links TRBV9 to TRBJ2-1, with D possibly TRBD2 on 6 matching bases. Germline V CDR1 and CDR2: SGDLS, YYNGEE. The V gene lost 4 bases and the J gene lost 13 bases, with 18 bases spanning the gap. The CDR3 runs to 13 residues. CDR3 sequence (DNA): TGTGCCAGCAGCAAACGAACTAGCTATCTACAGTTCTTC. It specifies CASSKRTSYLQFF. Complete variable domain (other parts from reference TRBV9 and TRBJ2-1): DSGVTQTPKHLITATGQRVTLRCSPRSGDLSVYWYQQSLDQGLQFLIQYYNGEERAKGNILERFSAQQFPDLHSELNLSSLELGDSALYFCASSKRTSYLQFFGPGTRLTVL.

The V gene is TRBV4-1, the J gene TRBJ1-5; D unclear. CDR1 and CDR2 from the germline V gene are MGHRA and YSYEKL. Trimming took off 0 bases at V and 9 bases at J, with 15 bases between the two ends. The CDR3 length is 15 residues. CDR3 sequence (DNA): TGCGCCAGCAGCCAAGATATTGGCCGGAATAGGCCCCAGCATTTT. The encoded protein is CASSQDIGRNRPQHF.

The chain recombines TRBV28 with TRBJ2-1, with TRBD2 matching over 11 bases. There are 16 residues in the CDR3. CDR1 and CDR2 (germline): MDHEN, SYDVKM. Germline trimming cut 5 bases from V and 6 bases from J; bases unmatched to any gene: 9. As DNA, the CDR3 is TGTGCCAGCAGTACACCTCTAGCGGGAGGATCCAATGAGCAGTTCTTC. As protein: CASSTPLAGGSNEQFF.

Only a few counts were recorded for this clone. As DNA, the CDR3 is TGTGCCAGCCGGAGCCTGGACGGCCGCGATCAGCCCCAGCATTTT. It translates to CASRSLDGRDQPQHF. V usage is TRBV27 and J usage is TRBJ1-5; D gene ambiguous. V was shortened by 8 bases and J by 5 bases, with 19 bases between the two germline ends. Germline V gene lookup returns CDR1 MNHEY and CDR2 SMNVEV (reference sequence). This CDR3 comprises 15 residues.

The chain recombines TRBV19 with TRBJ2-1; D is uncertain. The CDR3 consists of 13 residues. The germline V gene encodes CDR1 LNHDA and CDR2 SQIVND (reference sequence). V was clipped by 1 base and J by 15 bases, with 16 bases between them. In DNA, the CDR3 is TGTGCCAGTAGTATAGTAGAATGGTCAGGACCGTTCTTC. Its translation is CASSIVEWSGPFF.